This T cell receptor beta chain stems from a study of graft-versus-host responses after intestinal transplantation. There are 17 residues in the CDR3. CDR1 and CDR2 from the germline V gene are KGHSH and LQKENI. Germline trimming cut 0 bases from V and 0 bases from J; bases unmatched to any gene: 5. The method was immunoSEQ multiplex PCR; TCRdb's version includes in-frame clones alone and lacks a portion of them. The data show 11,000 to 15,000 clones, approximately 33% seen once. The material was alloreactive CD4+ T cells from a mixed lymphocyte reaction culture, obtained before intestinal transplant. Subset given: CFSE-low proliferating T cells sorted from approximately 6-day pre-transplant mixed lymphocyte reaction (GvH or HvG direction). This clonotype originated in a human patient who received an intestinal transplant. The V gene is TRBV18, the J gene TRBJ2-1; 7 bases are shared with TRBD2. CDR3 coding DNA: TGTGCCAGCTCACCACCGATCGGGGGGAGCTCCTACAATGAGCAGTTCTTC. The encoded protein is CASSPPIGGSSYNEQFF.